Listed here are 20 T cell receptor beta chains from one sample, sequenced in a study of PD-L1 blockade in urothelial cancer. Time point: peripheral blood 6 weeks after treatment start. Produced via immunoSEQ multiplex PCR; TCRdb's table is partial and in-frame only. The repertoire has fewer than 90,000 clones, approximately 90% of them found once; the top ten carry around 0.94%. Sequencing used PBMCs, obtained around atezolizumab (anti-PD-L1) treatment. The receptors derive from an elderly woman with urothelial cancer.

This chain connects TRBV15 to TRBJ1-2; tentative D call: TRBD1 (6 bases). Between the trimmed V and J ends, which lost 0 bases and 2 bases, there was a span of 13 bases. The length of the CDR3 is 16 residues. Germline values: CDR1 LNHNV, CDR2 YYDKDF (reference sequence). CDR3 amino acids: CATSRDRTALNYGYTF. CDR3 nucleotide sequence: TGTGCCACCAGCAGAGATAGGACAGCGTTAAACTATGGCTACACCTTC.

The chain couples TRBV5-6 to TRBJ1-4; perhaps TRBD1 as D (5 bases). Germline CDR1 reads SGHDT; CDR2 reads YYEEEE. The CDR3 is 16 residues long. V dropped 4 bases and J dropped 8 bases, with 21 bases sitting between them. This CDR3 reads CASSLSGARVNEKLFF. The CDR3, as DNA: TGTGCCAGCAGCCTTAGCGGGGCAAGGGTAAACGAAAAACTGTTTTTT.

The chain uses TRBV9 and TRBJ1-4; D is possibly TRBD1 (5 bases). The CDR3 is 14 residues long. With 4 bases removed from V and 4 bases from J, the gap between germline ends came to 11 bases. CDR1 is SGDLS and CDR2 is YYNGEE in the germline V gene. Here the CDR3 reads CASSPRAFNEKLFF. CDR3 DNA: TGTGCCAGCAGCCCCAGGGCGTTTAATGAAAAACTGTTTTTT.

This clone was seen more than once but under ten times. CDR3 loop: CASSPGLAAPYNEQFF. Written as DNA, the CDR3 is TGTGCCAGCAGTCCCGGACTAGCGGCCCCCTACAATGAGCAGTTCTTC. The chain links TRBV27 to TRBJ2-1, with TRBD2 matching 10 bases. This CDR3 comprises 16 residues. V was pared by 5 bases and J by 2 bases, with 6 bases of the junction left unmatched. CDR1 is MNHEY and CDR2 is SMNVEV in the germline V gene (reference sequence).

The CDR3 loop reads CASSEIPVQEAFF. The CDR3 DNA is TGTGCCAGCAGTGAGATACCCGTCCAGGAAGCTTTCTTT. The chain recombines TRBV2 with TRBJ1-1; D gene unclear. V was pared by 3 bases and J by 8 bases, with 13 bases between. Germline V lookup: CDR1 SNHLY, CDR2 FYNNEI. The CDR3 spans 13 residues. Based on the CDR3 plus reference TRBV2 and TRBJ1-1, the full variable domain is EPEVTQTPSHQVTQMGQEVILRCVPISNHLYFYWYRQILGQKVEFLVSFYNNEISEKSEIFDDQFSVERPDGSNFTLKIRSTKLEDSAMYFCASSEIPVQEAFFGQGTRLTVV.

V and J are TRBV6-5 and TRBJ1-1; no firm D call. This CDR3 contains 14 residues. Germline CDR1 and CDR2: MNHEY and SVGAGI. V dropped 6 bases and J dropped 7 bases, with 18 bases sitting between them. The CDR3 DNA reads as TGTGCCAGCAGCTGGGCGGGCGGATATAGTGAAGCTTTCTTT. Residues: CASSWAGGYSEAFF.

This clone was recorded once. The V call is TRBV19, the J call TRBJ2-1, with 9 bases identical to TRBD2. Germline V CDR1 and CDR2: LNHDA, SQIVND (reference sequence). CDR3 size: 16 residues. V lost 9 bases to trimming and J lost 4 bases; unmatched junction nucleotides: 13. In DNA, the CDR3 is TGTGCCAGCAACCCGACTAGCGGAGCATTATACAATGAGCAGTTCTTC. Its protein is CASNPTSGALYNEQFF.

This chain joins TRBV6-1 and TRBJ1-5, with D hard to call. Trimming removed 0 bases at V and 1 base at J, with 13 bases between. From germline, CDR1 is MNHNS and CDR2 SASEGT. The CDR3 contains 17 residues. In nucleotides, the CDR3 is TGTGCCAGCAGTGAAGCGCTTCGACCCGGGAGCAATCAGCCCCAGCATTTT. This encodes CASSEALRPGSNQPQHF.

This chain uses TRBV2 with TRBJ1-2, with 10 bases aligning to TRBD1. The germline CDR1 and CDR2 sequences are SNHLY and FYNNEI. This CDR3 has 17 residues. J gave up 6 bases and V 0 bases, and 10 bases lay outside the gene matches. The CDR3: CASSEAPGTGVSDGYTF. The CDR3 DNA follows: TGTGCCAGCAGTGAAGCTCCCGGGACAGGGGTGTCGGATGGCTACACCTTC.

The chain combines TRBV6-5 with TRBJ2-7; 7 nucleotides match TRBD2. The CDR3 runs 15 residues. Germline CDR1 MNHEY, CDR2 SVGAGI. With 6 bases clipped from V and 1 base from J, the junction kept 9 bases outside the gene matches. The CDR3 sequence is CASSPAVAGSYEQYF. Written as DNA, the CDR3 is TGTGCCAGCAGCCCGGCGGTAGCGGGTTCCTACGAGCAGTACTTC.

This rearrangement joins TRBV5-4 to TRBJ1-5; TRBD1 matches at 8 bases. J lost 4 bases, V lost 7 bases, and 4 bases had no gene match. The CDR3 contains 13 residues. The germline gives CDR1 SGHNT, CDR2 YYREEE (reference sequence). The CDR3 here is CASGTGPNQPQHF. The CDR3 bases are TGTGCCAGCGGGACAGGACCAAATCAGCCCCAGCATTTT.

This clone appeared once. This chain joins TRBV27 and TRBJ1-5; TRBD1 is a possible D gene (6 bases). CDR3 length equals 14 residues. V lost 5 bases and J lost 7, with 15 bases in between. Germline V gene sequence: CDR1 MNHEY, CDR2 SMNVEV (reference sequence). CDR3 amino acids: CASSPRDTRQPQHF. The CDR3 DNA is TGTGCCAGCAGTCCTCGGGACACCCGGCAGCCCCAGCATTTT.

This clone showed up just a few times. The chain carries TRBV4-2 and TRBJ1-1, with TRBD1 matching over 10 bases. The CDR3 is made up of 15 amino acids. V trimming: 4 bases; J trimming: 6 bases; junction bases outside the gene matches: 8. Germline CDR1 LGHNA, CDR2 YNFKEQ. The CDR3 is CASSPDRGLVAEAFF. CDR3 nucleotide sequence: TGTGCCAGCAGCCCCGACAGGGGGCTAGTGGCTGAAGCTTTCTTT.

This clone appeared a single time. The chain is built from TRBV2 and TRBJ2-7; 8 bases map to TRBD1. The CDR3 is 11 amino acids. The V gene's germline CDR1 is SNHLY and CDR2 FYNNEI. The CDR3 loop is CAGQGIHEQYF. As DNA, the CDR3 is TGTGCAGGACAGGGAATCCACGAGCAGTACTTC.

The V and J genes are TRBV30 and TRBJ1-1; D might be TRBD1 (6 bases). Per the germline V gene, CDR1 is GTSNPN and CDR2 is SVGIG (reference sequence). The CDR3 is made up of 16 amino acids. The V end lost 2 bases, the J end lost 1 base, and 17 bases lay between the germline ends. The CDR3 nucleotides are TGTGCCTGGAGTTCCCCTCGGACAGCTAGGAACACTGAAGCTTTCTTT. This codes for CAWSSPRTARNTEAFF.

This clone has just one count. This chain links TRBV4-1 with TRBJ2-2; TRBD1 matches at 11 bases. CDR1 and CDR2 (germline): MGHRA, YSYEKL. This CDR3 comprises 17 residues. V trimming: 3 bases; J trimming: 5 bases; junction bases outside the gene matches: 8. The CDR3 DNA reads as TGCGCCAGCAGCCATGAACCGGGACAGGGGGATACCGGGGAGCTGTTTTTT. Protein sequence: CASSHEPGQGDTGELFF.

This clone was seen just once. V is TRBV5-1 and J is TRBJ1-2, with 10 bases identical to TRBD1. J gave up 6 bases and V 4 bases, and 9 bases lay outside the gene matches. The CDR3 spans 15 residues. The germline V gene has CDR1 SGHRS and CDR2 YFSETQ. CDR3 loop: CASSVTGTGADGYTF. The CDR3 DNA is TGCGCCAGCAGCGTTACCGGGACAGGGGCTGATGGCTACACCTTC.

The V gene is TRBV27, the J gene TRBJ2-5; 9 bases line up with TRBD1. The V gene's germline CDR1 is MNHEY and CDR2 SMNVEV (reference sequence). After removal of 6 bases from V and 5 bases from J, the junction contained 16 bases not matched to a gene. This CDR3 region has 17 residues. CDR3 DNA: TGTGCCAGCAGCCCCGGACAGGGGAAGGCAGGTTGGGAGACCCAGTACTTC. It codes for CASSPGQGKAGWETQYF.

The V call is TRBV28, the J call TRBJ1-1, with 8 positions matching TRBD1. Trimming cost V 6 bases and J 4 bases; bases outside gene matches: 10. Germline V CDR1 and CDR2: MDHEN, SYDVKM. The CDR3 has 15 amino acids. CDR3 sequence: CASSQPQGATTEAFF. The CDR3 nucleotides read TGTGCCAGCAGCCAGCCCCAGGGGGCTACCACTGAAGCTTTCTTT.

The chain couples TRBV5-1 to TRBJ1-1; 10 bases are a match to TRBD1. Looked up from germline, CDR1 is SGHRS and CDR2 is YFSETQ. The CDR3 extends over 15 amino acids. The ends lost 4 bases at V and 9 bases at J; junction bases unmatched: 12. The CDR3 DNA follows: TGCGCCAGCAGCGGGGACAGGGGTGGTTCGGTTCAAGCTTTCTTT. This codes for CASSGDRGGSVQAFF.